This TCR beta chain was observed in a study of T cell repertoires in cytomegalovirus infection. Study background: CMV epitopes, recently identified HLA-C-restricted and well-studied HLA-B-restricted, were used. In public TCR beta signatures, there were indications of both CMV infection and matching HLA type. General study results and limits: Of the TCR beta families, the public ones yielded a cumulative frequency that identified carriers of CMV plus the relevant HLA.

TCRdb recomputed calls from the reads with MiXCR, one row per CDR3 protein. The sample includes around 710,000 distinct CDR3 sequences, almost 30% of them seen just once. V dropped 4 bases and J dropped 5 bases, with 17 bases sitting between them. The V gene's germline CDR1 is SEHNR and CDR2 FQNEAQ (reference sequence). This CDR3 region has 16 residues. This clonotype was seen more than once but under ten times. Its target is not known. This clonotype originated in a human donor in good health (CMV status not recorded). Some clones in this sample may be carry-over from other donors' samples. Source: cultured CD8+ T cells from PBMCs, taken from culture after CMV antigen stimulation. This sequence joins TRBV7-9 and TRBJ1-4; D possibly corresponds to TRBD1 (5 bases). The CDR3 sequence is CASSSTAGTLNEKLFF. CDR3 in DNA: TGTGCCAGCAGCTCAACTGCCGGGACTCTCAATGAAAAACTGTTTTTT.